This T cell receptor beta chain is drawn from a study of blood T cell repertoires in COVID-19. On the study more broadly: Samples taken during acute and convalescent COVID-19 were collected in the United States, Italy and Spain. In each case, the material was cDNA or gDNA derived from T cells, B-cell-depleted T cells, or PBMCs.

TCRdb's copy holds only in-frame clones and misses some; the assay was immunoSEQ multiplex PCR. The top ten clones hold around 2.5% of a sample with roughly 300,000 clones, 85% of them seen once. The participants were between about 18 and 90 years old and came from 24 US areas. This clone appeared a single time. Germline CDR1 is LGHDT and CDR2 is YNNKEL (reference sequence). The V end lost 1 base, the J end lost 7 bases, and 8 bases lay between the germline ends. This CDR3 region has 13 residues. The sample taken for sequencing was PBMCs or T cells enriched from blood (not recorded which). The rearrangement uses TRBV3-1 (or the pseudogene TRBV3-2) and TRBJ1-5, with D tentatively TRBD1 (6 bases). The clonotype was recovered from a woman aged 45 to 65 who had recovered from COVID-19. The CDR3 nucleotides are TGTGCCAGCAGCCAAGCGAGGGGGCAGCCCCAGCATTTT. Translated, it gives CASSQARGQPQHF.